The 21 T cell receptor beta chains listed next were all sequenced from one sample in a study of beta chain features in type 1 diabetes. Study-level findings and limits: For Type 1 diabetes patients, all four CD4+ subsets carried TCRB CDR3s that were moderately but significantly shorter.

What was sequenced were expressed TCRB transcripts, since all of the isolated RNA had been reverse transcribed. Using immunoSEQ multiplex PCR, the repertoire was profiled, and TCRdb retains in-frame clones only, with some absent. The table records more than 250,000 clones, 13% to 15% of them present only once. No antigen is known for these receptors. Sequenced: naive CD4+ T cells from blood. The receptors were gathered from a man in his thirties or forties with type 1 diabetes.

This clone was observed a handful of times. The rearrangement uses TRBV11-1 and TRBJ2-7; a possible D gene is TRBD2 (5 bases). CDR1 and CDR2 (germline): SGHAT, FQDESV (reference sequence). The CDR3 is made up of 15 amino acids. Trimming took 3 bases from V and 2 from J, leaving 14 bases between them. This CDR3 reads CASSFGVPLTYEQYF. Written as DNA, the CDR3 is TGTGCCAGCAGCTTCGGGGTCCCACTGACCTACGAGCAGTACTTC.

This clone turned up a few times. This chain joins TRBV4-3 and TRBJ2-3; 9 bases map to TRBD2. Trimming took 6 bases from V and 2 from J; bases not matched to a gene: 9. CDR1 and CDR2 (germline): LGHNA, YSLEER. The CDR3 is 16 residues long. CDR3 nucleotides: TGCGCCAGCAGTCTGGCGGGAGGGCCCTCCACAGATACGCAGTATTTT. Its translation: CASSLAGGPSTDTQYF.

The chain recombines TRBV7-2 with TRBJ1-5; D is unclear. Trimming shortened V by 1 base and J by 9 bases, and 13 bases separated the two germline ends. The CDR3 length is 14 residues. CDR1 is SGHTA, CDR2 FQGNSA, per germline. CDR3 residues: CASSLVVSQSPQHF. The CDR3 bases are TGTGCCAGCAGCTTAGTTGTCAGTCAATCGCCCCAGCATTTT.

The rearrangement joins TRBV6-6 to TRBJ2-3, with D possibly matching TRBD2 (7 bases). In germline, CDR1 is MNHNY, CDR2 SVGAGI (reference sequence). CDR3 length: 15 residues. V lost 6 bases to trimming and J lost 4 bases, with 17 bases between them. DNA for the CDR3: TGTGCCAGCAGAACCGAGGGGGGGTGGGCAGATACGCAGTATTTT. It codes for CASRTEGGWADTQYF.

In this sample, this clone turned up a few times. CDR3 sequence (DNA): TGTGCCAGCAGCGAAACTCCGACAGGGTCAGACTATGGCTACACCTTC. Residues: CASSETPTGSDYGYTF. The rearrangement joins TRBV9 to TRBJ1-2; TRBD1 matches at 7 bases. The germline CDR1 and CDR2 sequences are SGDLS and YYNGEE. CDR3 length: 16 residues. J gave up 3 bases and V 3 bases, and 11 bases lay outside the gene matches. Together with reference TRBV9 and TRBJ1-2, the CDR3 gives the full variable domain: DSGVTQTPKHLITATGQRVTLRCSPRSGDLSVYWYQQSLDQGLQFLIQYYNGEERAKGNILERFSAQQFPDLHSELNLSSLELGDSALYFCASSETPTGSDYGYTFGSGTRLTVV.

V and J are TRBV2 and TRBJ2-2; tentative D call: TRBD2 (6 bases). Trimming shortened V by 3 bases and J by 5 bases, and 13 bases separated the two germline ends. The length of the CDR3 is 15 residues. Germline CDR1 is SNHLY and CDR2 is FYNNEI. CDR3 region: CASSEMVAATGELFF. The CDR3 DNA reads as TGTGCCAGCAGTGAGATGGTAGCGGCAACCGGGGAGCTGTTTTTT.

This rearrangement joins TRBV18 to TRBJ1-4; D call uncertain. CDR1 KGHSH and CDR2 LQKENI come from the germline V gene. The CDR3 is 15 amino acids. Trimming left V 5 bases short and J 4 bases short, with 14 bases between. CDR3 sequence reads: CASSSYGGYNEKLFF. As DNA, the CDR3 is TGTGCCAGCTCATCATACGGCGGCTATAATGAAAAACTGTTTTTT.

This clone has ten or more counts. This chain uses TRBV29-1 with TRBJ2-2; D call uncertain. The CDR3 sequence is 11 residues long. V was pared by 4 bases and J by 8 bases, with 8 bases between. Germline values: CDR1 SQVTM, CDR2 ANQGSEA. CDR3 amino acids: CSVAPPGELFF. CDR3 nucleotides: TGCAGCGTTGCTCCTCCTGGGGAGCTGTTTTTT.

This clone turned up a few times. The chain is built from TRBV19 and TRBJ1-1; 7 bases map to TRBD1. This CDR3 has 14 amino acids. V was clipped by 6 bases and J by 1 base; unmatched bases: 5. The germline gives CDR1 LNHDA, CDR2 SQIVND (reference sequence). Here the CDR3 reads CASRLQGKNTEAFF. The CDR3 coding sequence is TGTGCCAGTAGATTACAGGGGAAGAACACTGAAGCTTTCTTT.

In this sample, this clone turned up many times. The genes are TRBV29-1 and TRBJ2-1; the D gene is possibly TRBD1 (6 bases). CDR1 and CDR2 (germline): SQVTM, ANQGSEA. CDR3 length equals 12 residues. Trimming cost V 4 bases and J 6 bases, with 10 bases left between them. The CDR3 sequence is CSVGSTGNEQFF. The CDR3 DNA reads as TGCAGCGTTGGGTCGACAGGCAATGAGCAGTTCTTC.

This sequence joins TRBV9 and TRBJ1-1; D is unclear. Trimming pared 4 bases from V and 4 bases from J, leaving 11 bases between. Germline CDR1 reads SGDLS; CDR2 reads YYNGEE. This CDR3 region has 13 residues. DNA of the CDR3: TGTGCCAGCAGCTCCGACTATGGCACTGAAGCTTTCTTT. Encoded protein: CASSSDYGTEAFF.

In its sample, this clone was seen once. This chain uses TRBV5-4 with TRBJ2-6; 7 positions match TRBD1. The CDR3 length is 15 residues. The V gene end was trimmed by 6 bases and the J gene end by 4 bases; junction bases not matched to a gene: 7. The germline CDR1 and CDR2 sequences are SGHNT and YYREEE (reference sequence). The CDR3 DNA is TGTGCCAGCAAGTTGGGACAGTCAGGGGCCAACGTCCTGACTTTC. It encodes CASKLGQSGANVLTF.

The CDR3 DNA reads as TGCAGCGTGGGGAGGGAAGACGAAAAACTGTTTTTT. This gives the protein CSVGREDEKLFF. The chain is built from TRBV29-1 and TRBJ1-4; D unresolved. This CDR3 has 12 amino acids. V lost 6 bases, J lost 8 bases, and 13 bases lay in between. CDR1 is SQVTM and CDR2 is ANQGSEA in the germline V gene.

The chain uses TRBV7-9 and TRBJ1-3, with D hard to call. The V and J ends lost 5 bases and 1 base respectively, with 6 bases between them. Germline-derived CDR1 and CDR2 are SEHNR and FQNEAQ (reference sequence). The CDR3 is 13 residues long. CDR3 DNA: TGTGCCAGCAGCGGAGGGTCTGGAAACACCATATATTTT. Translating gives CASSGGSGNTIYF.

This clone was detected only a few times. V is TRBV15 and J is TRBJ2-1; 10 nucleotides line up with TRBD2. Germline V CDR1 and CDR2: LNHNV, YYDKDF (reference sequence). The junction had 5 bases not matched to a gene; V was cut back by 4 bases and J by 8 bases. This CDR3 has 14 residues. CDR3: CATSTGLAVHEQFF. Written as DNA, the CDR3 is TGTGCCACCAGCACCGGACTAGCGGTGCATGAGCAGTTCTTC.

The rearrangement uses TRBV28 and TRBJ2-7, with 7 nucleotides matching TRBD1. Germline V gives CDR1 MDHEN, CDR2 SYDVKM. V shed 6 bases, J shed 5 bases, and the junction held 13 bases outside the gene matches. This CDR3 is built from 15 residues. The CDR3, as DNA: TGTGCCAGCAGCCTTATGGCAAGGGGGCTAAACGAGCAGTACTTC. Amino acids: CASSLMARGLNEQYF.

There are a few counts of this clone. The rearrangement uses TRBV6-5 and TRBJ2-3; 8 bases line up with TRBD1. V shed 7 bases, J shed 0 bases, and the junction held 3 bases outside the gene matches. This CDR3 is 14 amino acids long. Per germline, CDR1 MNHEY and CDR2 SVGAGI. The CDR3 sequence: CASKWDRSTDTQYF. The CDR3, as DNA: TGTGCCAGCAAATGGGACAGGAGCACAGATACGCAGTATTTT.

In its sample, this clone was seen a few times. CDR3 nucleotide sequence: TGCGCCAGCAGCCGAGAACCCGGGACAGGGGACTTTGGGTATGGCTACACCTTC. Translating gives CASSREPGTGDFGYGYTF. The V gene is TRBV4-1, the J gene TRBJ1-2, with 10 bases aligning to TRBD1. Losses at the gene ends were 4 bases for V and 5 bases for J; bases not matched to a gene: 16. In germline, CDR1 is MGHRA, CDR2 YSYEKL. This CDR3 spans 18 amino acids.

The chain recombines TRBV29-1 with TRBJ2-7; TRBD1 matches at 11 bases. This CDR3 is 15 amino acids long. Germline V gives CDR1 SQVTM, CDR2 ANQGSEA. After removal of 3 bases from V and 4 bases from J, the junction contained 8 bases not matched to a gene. The CDR3 coding sequence is TGCAGCGTTGACCGGGGGGGGACAGGGGGTTACGAGCAGTACTTC. The encoded protein is CSVDRGGTGGYEQYF.

CDR3 region: CASSQSSGGSYNEQFF. The CDR3 region has the DNA TGTGCCAGCAGCCAATCTAGCGGGGGCTCCTACAATGAGCAGTTCTTC. The chain recombines TRBV5-4 with TRBJ2-1; 10 bases fit TRBD2. The junction had 4 bases not matched to a gene; V was cut back by 4 bases and J by 0 bases. Germline assignment: CDR1 SGHNT and CDR2 YYREEE (reference sequence). The CDR3 loop spans 16 amino acids.

The chain employs TRBV28 and TRBJ2-5, with D hard to call. The tail of the sequence fits TRBJ2-7 better, so the J call may be wrong. In germline, CDR1 is MDHEN, CDR2 SYDVKM. The CDR3 consists of 11 residues. The chain's CDR3 is CASSSHYEQYF. CDR3 DNA sequence: TGTGCCAGCAGTTCCCACTACGAGCAGTACTTC.